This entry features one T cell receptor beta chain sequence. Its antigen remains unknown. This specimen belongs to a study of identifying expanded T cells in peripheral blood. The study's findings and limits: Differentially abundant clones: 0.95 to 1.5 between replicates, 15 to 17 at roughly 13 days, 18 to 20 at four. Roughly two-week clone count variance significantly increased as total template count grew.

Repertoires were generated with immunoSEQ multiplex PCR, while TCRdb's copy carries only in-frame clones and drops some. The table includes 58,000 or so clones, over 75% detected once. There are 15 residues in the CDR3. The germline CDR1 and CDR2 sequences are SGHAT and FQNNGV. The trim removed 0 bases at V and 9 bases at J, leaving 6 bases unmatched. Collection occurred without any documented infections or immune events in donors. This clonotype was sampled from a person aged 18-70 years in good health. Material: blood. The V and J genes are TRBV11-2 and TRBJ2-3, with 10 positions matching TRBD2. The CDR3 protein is CASSLEGVTSGTQYF. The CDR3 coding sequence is TGTGCCAGCAGCTTAGAGGGGGTGACTAGCGGGACGCAGTATTTT.